Following are 18 T cell receptor beta chains from one sample sequenced in a study of cytomegalovirus exposure and HLA in healthy donors. It was with 60 Vbeta and 13 Jbeta primers that the PCR ran. The repertoire was sequenced with immunoSEQ multiplex PCR; TCRdb's copy has only in-frame clones and lacks some. The data contain 200,000 or so clones, roughly four fifths of them singletons. The sample consisted of PBMCs. The origin of the receptors is a woman between 50 and 59 years old in good health and CMV-seropositive.

The chain joins TRBV6-1 to TRBJ1-2; D gene ambiguous. CDR3 length: 13 amino acids. V was trimmed by 1 base and J by 7 bases, leaving 10 bases between them. The germline CDR1 and CDR2 sequences are MNHNS and SASEGT. The CDR3 DNA reads TGTGCCAGCAGTGAAGATGGGCTCCGTGGCTACACCTTC. Translation: CASSEDGLRGYTF.

The chain recombines TRBV7-9 with TRBJ1-4, with D hard to call. CDR3 length: 17 amino acids. V lost 4 bases and J 0 bases, leaving 15 bases between the germline ends. CDR1 and CDR2 (germline): SEHNR, FQNEAQ (reference sequence). The CDR3 protein is CASSSTGRLATNEKLFF. In nucleotides, the CDR3 is TGTGCCAGCAGCTCGACGGGGAGGTTGGCAACTAATGAAAAACTGTTTTTT.

The gene calls are TRBV7-9 and TRBJ2-1; 10 bases map to TRBD1. This CDR3 has 18 amino acids. V lost 5 bases to trimming and J lost 4 bases; unmatched junction nucleotides: 14. Germline CDR1 and CDR2: SEHNR and FQNEAQ (reference sequence). The CDR3 region is CASSPRTGGSMRYNEQFF. CDR3 in DNA: TGTGCCAGCAGCCCGAGGACAGGGGGGAGTATGAGGTACAATGAGCAGTTCTTC. Using reference TRBV7-9 and TRBJ2-1 for the parts outside the CDR3, the full variable domain is DTGVSQNPRHKITKRGQNVTFRCDPISEHNRLYWYRQTLGQGPEFLTYFQNEAQLEKSRLLSDRFSAERPKGSFSTLEIQRTEQGDSAMYLCASSPRTGGSMRYNEQFFGPGTRLTVL.

This clone was counted between two and nine times. The CDR3 here is CASRRDSYYEQYF. In DNA, the CDR3 is TGTGCCAGCAGGAGGGACAGCTATTACGAGCAGTACTTC. The rearrangement uses TRBV2 and TRBJ2-7; 7 positions match TRBD1. Trimming at V came to 6 bases and at J to 4 bases, leaving 6 bases not matched to a gene. Germline V lookup: CDR1 SNHLY, CDR2 FYNNEI. This CDR3 contains 13 residues.

The CDR3 region has the DNA TGTGCCAGCAGCTTAGGGCAGATACAAGAGACCCAGTACTTC. Protein: CASSLGQIQETQYF. This sequence joins TRBV7-2 and TRBJ2-5, with D hard to call. The germline gives CDR1 SGHTA, CDR2 FQGNSA. The CDR3 spans 14 residues. V dropped 1 base and J dropped 2 bases, with 8 bases sitting between them.

The chain couples TRBV7-9 to TRBJ1-1, with D possibly TRBD1 on 5 matching bases. This CDR3 spans 14 amino acids. Germline lookup yields CDR1 SEHNR and CDR2 FQNEAQ (reference sequence). Trimming removed 5 bases at V and 6 bases at J, with 16 bases between. The CDR3 nucleotides read TGTGCCAGCAGCCAAACTTCAGGGTACCCTGAAGCTTTCTTT. It encodes CASSQTSGYPEAFF.

The chain carries TRBV19 and TRBJ1-2; D gene ambiguous. CDR3 length: 14 amino acids. From germline, CDR1 is LNHDA and CDR2 SQIVND (reference sequence). V was clipped by 10 bases and J by 1 base, with 16 bases between them. Here the CDR3 reads CATSGAQFNYGYTF. Written as DNA, the CDR3 is TGTGCCACCAGCGGAGCACAGTTTAACTATGGCTACACCTTC. The full variable domain, with the rest looked up from reference TRBV19 and TRBJ1-2, is DGGITQSPKYLFRKEGQNVTLSCEQNLNHDAMYWYRQDPGQGLRLIYYSQIVNDFQKGDIAEGYSVSREKKESFPLTVTSAQKNPTAFYLCATSGAQFNYGYTFGSGTRLTVV.

The chain couples TRBV7-9 to TRBJ2-3; D remains ambiguous. The CDR3 loop spans 17 amino acids. V lost 4 bases, J lost 2 bases, and 19 bases lay in between. CDR1 and CDR2 (germline): SEHNR, FQNEAQ (reference sequence). CDR3 amino acids: CASSYRLSAVDTDTQYF. The CDR3 bases are TGTGCCAGCAGCTACCGCCTATCGGCGGTGGACACAGATACGCAGTATTTT.

The chain uses TRBV6-5 and TRBJ2-5; 11 bases align to TRBD1. Matching the DNA end better, TRBJ2-7 makes the J call doubtful. Germline CDR1 and CDR2: MNHEY and SVGAGI. This CDR3 has 14 residues. CDR3 residues: CASSGRDRGYEQYF. DNA of the CDR3: TGTGCCAGCAGTGGCCGGGACAGGGGGTACGAGCAGTACTTC.

The rearrangement links TRBV6-5 to TRBJ1-1; 8 bases line up with TRBD1. The germline CDR1 and CDR2 sequences are MNHEY and SVGAGI. The CDR3 covers 13 residues. Losses at the gene ends were 2 bases for V and 9 bases for J; bases not matched to a gene: 5. In DNA form, the CDR3 reads TGTGCCAGCAGTTACCCCGGACAGGGTAAAGCTTTCTTT. Translation gives CASSYPGQGKAFF.

The chain employs TRBV2 and TRBJ1-6; 11 bases agree with TRBD1. This CDR3 spans 17 amino acids. The V gene's germline CDR1 is SNHLY and CDR2 FYNNEI. Germline trimming cut 4 bases from V and 9 bases from J; bases unmatched to any gene: 11. The CDR3 region has the DNA TGTGCCAGCAGTGGAAAGGGGCCCGGGACAGGGGGTTCACCCCTCCACTTT. It is translated as CASSGKGPGTGGSPLHF.

This chain connects TRBV6-5 to TRBJ1-2, with D unresolved. Germline values: CDR1 MNHEY, CDR2 SVGAGI. This CDR3 comprises 12 residues. The V and J ends lost 4 bases and 8 bases respectively, with 11 bases between them. This CDR3 is CASSSLYSGYTF. In DNA, the CDR3 is TGTGCCAGCAGTTCCCTTTACTCCGGCTACACCTTC.

The CDR3: CATRDRVSGNTIYF. The CDR3 coding sequence is TGTGCCACCCGGGACAGGGTCTCTGGAAACACCATATATTTT. The gene calls are TRBV6-5 and TRBJ1-3, with TRBD1 identical over 9 bases. The length of the CDR3 is 14 residues. Germline V gene lookup returns CDR1 MNHEY and CDR2 SVGAGI. The junction had 4 bases not matched to a gene; V was cut back by 10 bases and J by 0 bases.

This rearrangement joins TRBV9 to TRBJ2-1; TRBD2 matches at 8 bases. The CDR3 is made up of 14 amino acids. After removal of 4 bases from V and 5 bases from J, the junction contained 5 bases not matched to a gene. Looked up from germline, CDR1 is SGDLS and CDR2 is YYNGEE. The CDR3 region is CASSSGGRDNEQFF. In nucleotides, the CDR3 is TGTGCCAGCAGCTCGGGGGGGCGGGACAATGAGCAGTTCTTC.

The chain has TRBV2 and TRBJ1-4; D gene uncertain. V lost 4 bases and J 11 bases, leaving 23 bases between the germline ends. The CDR3 is 16 amino acids. Germline loops: CDR1 SNHLY, CDR2 FYNNEI. CDR3 sequence reads: CASSVGEAAMGTKLFF. CDR3 nucleotide sequence: TGTGCCAGCAGTGTTGGAGAGGCAGCAATGGGTACGAAACTGTTTTTT.

This chain connects TRBV6-1 to TRBJ1-5; TRBD1 agrees at 10 bases. The CDR3 consists of 16 residues. Unmatched junction bases numbered 9, after V lost 3 bases and J lost 7 bases. Germline V CDR1 and CDR2: MNHNS, SASEGT. The CDR3 bases are TGTGCCAGCAGTGAGCCGACCGGGACAGGGGAACAGCCCCAGCATTTT. It is translated as CASSEPTGTGEQPQHF.

On this clone: An end of the junction does not agree with germline; a read error may underlie this. The chain joins TRBV7-9 to TRBJ2-2; D unclear. CDR3 size: 14 residues. In germline, CDR1 is SEHNR, CDR2 FQNEAQ (reference sequence). CDR3 DNA sequence: TGTTCCAGCAGTCCGGTTGGGCCTACCGGGGAGCTGTTTTTT. Protein sequence: CSSSPVGPTGELFF.

CDR3 coding DNA: TGCGCCAGCAGCTTGGGGCGGGAGGCCCGACCTACCACAGATACGCAGTATTTT. Its translation is CASSLGREARPTTDTQYF. The chain is built from TRBV5-1 and TRBJ2-3, with TRBD2 matching over 8 bases. The CDR3 consists of 18 residues. Germline loops: CDR1 SGHRS, CDR2 YFSETQ. With 0 bases clipped from V and 2 bases from J, the junction kept 11 bases outside the gene matches.